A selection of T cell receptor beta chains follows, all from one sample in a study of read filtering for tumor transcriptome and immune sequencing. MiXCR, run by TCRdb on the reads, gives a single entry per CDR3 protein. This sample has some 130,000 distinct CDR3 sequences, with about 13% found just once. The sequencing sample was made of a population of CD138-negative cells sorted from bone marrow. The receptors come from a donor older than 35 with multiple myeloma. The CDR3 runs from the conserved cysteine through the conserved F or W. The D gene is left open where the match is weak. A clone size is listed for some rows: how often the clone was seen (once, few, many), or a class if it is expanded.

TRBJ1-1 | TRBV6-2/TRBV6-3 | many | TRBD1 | CATRTGVNTEAFF | TGTGCCACCAGGACAGGGGTCAACACTGAAGCTTTCTTT
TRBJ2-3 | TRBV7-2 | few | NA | CASSLGLTGSTDTQYF | TGTGCCAGCAGCCTAGGACTAACGGGAAGCACAGATACGCAGTATTTT
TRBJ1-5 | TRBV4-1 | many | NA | CASSPAGGGDQPQHF | TGCGCCAGCAGCCCGGCAGGAGGAGGGGATCAGCCCCAGCATTTT
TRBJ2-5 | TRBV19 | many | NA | CASSPTIYETQYF | TGTGCCAGTAGTCCTACTATCTACGAGACCCAGTACTTC
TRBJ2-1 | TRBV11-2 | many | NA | CASSLNLGRYNEQFF | TGTGCCAGCAGCTTAAATTTAGGGAGATACAATGAGCAGTTCTTC
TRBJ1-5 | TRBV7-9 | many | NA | CASSLLSADQPQHF | TGTGCCAGCAGCTTATTGTCAGCGGATCAGCCCCAGCATTTT
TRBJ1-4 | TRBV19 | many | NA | CASIGTSTNEKLFF | TGTGCCAGTATAGGGACTTCAACTAATGAAAAACTGTTTTTT
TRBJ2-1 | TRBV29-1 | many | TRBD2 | CSVESSGTPYNEQFF | TGCAGCGTTGAATCTAGCGGGACCCCCTACAATGAGCAGTTCTTC
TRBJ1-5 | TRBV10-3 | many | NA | CAISESPGGDQPQHF | TGTGCCATCAGTGAGTCTCCGGGCGGTGATCAGCCCCAGCATTTT
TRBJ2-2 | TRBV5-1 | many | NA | CASSLSGPLSPGELFF | TGCGCCAGCAGCTTATCCGGGCCGCTCAGTCCCGGGGAGCTGTTTTTT
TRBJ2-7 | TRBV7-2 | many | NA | CASSMRDSAYEQYF | TGTGCCAGCAGCATGCGGGACAGCGCCTACGAGCAGTACTTC
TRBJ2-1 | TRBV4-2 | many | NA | CASSQENGEQFF | TGTGCCAGCAGCCAAGAAAATGGTGAGCAGTTCTTC
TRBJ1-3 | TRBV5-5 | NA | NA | CASSLAQGRNTIYF | TGTGCCAGCAGCTTGGCCCAGGGCAGAAACACCATATATTTT
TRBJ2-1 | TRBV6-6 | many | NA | CASSYSMGSSSYNEQFF | TGTGCCAGCAGTTACTCGATGGGCTCGAGCTCCTACAATGAGCAGTTCTTC
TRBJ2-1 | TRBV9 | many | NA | CASSLDYNEQFF | TGTGCCAGCAGCTTGGACTACAATGAGCAGTTCTTC
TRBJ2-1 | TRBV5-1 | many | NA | CASSGTVHEQFF | TGCGCCAGCAGCGGAACGGTGCATGAGCAGTTCTTC
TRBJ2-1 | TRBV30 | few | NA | CAWSVGGGGSSYIEQFF | TGTGCCTGGAGTGTGGGAGGAGGTGGGAGTTCCTACATTGAGCAGTTCTTC
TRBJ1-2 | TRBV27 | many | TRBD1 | CASSRTGGPLFGGYTF | TGTGCCAGCAGTCGGACAGGGGGCCCCCTTTTTGGTGGCTACACCTTC
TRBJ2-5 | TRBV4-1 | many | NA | CASSQDPEDQETQYF | TGCGCCAGCAGCCAAGACCCGGAGGACCAAGAGACCCAGTACTTC
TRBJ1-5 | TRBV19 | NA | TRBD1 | CASSLQGGDQPQHF | TGTGCCAGCAGTCTACAGGGGGGGGATCAGCCCCAGCATTTT
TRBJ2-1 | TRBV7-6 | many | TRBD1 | CASSHSNRGQGNEQFF | TGTGCCAGCAGCCACAGTAACAGGGGGCAAGGGAATGAGCAGTTCTTC
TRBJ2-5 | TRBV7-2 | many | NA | CASSSSGQLQETQYF | TGTGCCAGCAGCTCCTCAGGACAGCTCCAAGAGACCCAGTACTTC
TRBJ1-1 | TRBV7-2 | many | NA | CASSRVSLAPEAFF | TGTGCCAGCAGCCGAGTATCTCTTGCCCCGGAAGCTTTCTTT
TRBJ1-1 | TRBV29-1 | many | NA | CSVHPGRGTEAFF | TGCAGCGTCCACCCCGGGCGTGGCACTGAAGCTTTCTTT
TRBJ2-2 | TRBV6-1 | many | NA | CASRLSGELFF | TGTGCCAGCAGGTTGAGCGGGGAGCTGTTTTTT
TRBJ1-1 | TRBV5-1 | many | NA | CASSFRGAEAFF | TGCGCCAGCAGCTTCCGGGGCGCTGAAGCTTTCTTT
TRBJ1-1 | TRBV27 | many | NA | CASSLRMMNTEAFF | TGTGCCAGCAGTTTAAGGATGATGAACACTGAAGCTTTCTTT
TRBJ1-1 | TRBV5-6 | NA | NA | CASSGAGTETEAFF | TGTGCCAGCAGCGGCGCCGGGACTGAGACTGAAGCTTTCTTT
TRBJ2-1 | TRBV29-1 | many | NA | CSVSGTQEYGEQFF | TGCAGCGTTTCAGGGACCCAAGAATACGGTGAGCAGTTCTTC
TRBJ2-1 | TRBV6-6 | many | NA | CASSLGRRTLTYNEQFF | TGTGCCAGCAGCCTCGGGAGACGGACCCTTACGTACAATGAGCAGTTCTTC
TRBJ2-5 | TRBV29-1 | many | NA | CSFLGLRETQYF | TGCAGCTTCCTCGGACTACGAGAGACCCAGTACTTC
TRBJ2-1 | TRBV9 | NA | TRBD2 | CASSVGTSGRAFEQFF | TGTGCCAGCAGCGTCGGGACTAGCGGGAGGGCCTTTGAGCAGTTCTTC
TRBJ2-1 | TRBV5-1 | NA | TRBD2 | CASSLTSGNSYNEQFF | TGCGCCAGCAGCCTGACTAGCGGGAACTCCTACAATGAGCAGTTCTTC
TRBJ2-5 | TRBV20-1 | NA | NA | CSASEFTISGETQYF | TGCAGTGCTAGTGAGTTTACGATATCAGGGGAGACCCAGTACTTC
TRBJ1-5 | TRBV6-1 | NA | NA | CASSEQVQPLHF | TGTGCCAGCAGTGAACAGGTGCAGCCCCTGCATTTT
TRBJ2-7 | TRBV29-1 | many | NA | CSVEAGRGLQSSYEQYF | TGCAGCGTTGAAGCCGGCCGGGGCCTCCAAAGCTCCTACGAGCAGTACTTC
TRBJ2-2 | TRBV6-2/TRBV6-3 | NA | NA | CAILSTNTGELFF | TGTGCCATCCTGTCGACGAACACCGGGGAGCTGTTTTTT
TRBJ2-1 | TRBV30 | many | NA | CAWSVNEQFF | TGTGCCTGGAGTGTAAATGAGCAGTTCTTC
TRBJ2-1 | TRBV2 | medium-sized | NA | CASSEGVGLGPSDEQFF | TGTGCCAGCAGTGAGGGGGTCGGACTGGGGCCCTCGGATGAGCAGTTCTTC
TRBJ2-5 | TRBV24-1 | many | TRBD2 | CATSDSGTSGRMTETQYF | TGTGCCACCAGTGATTCCGGGACTAGCGGGAGAATGACAGAGACCCAGTACTTC
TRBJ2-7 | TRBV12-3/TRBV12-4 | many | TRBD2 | CASSPGGLAVYEQYF | TGTGCCAGCAGCCCCGGGGGACTAGCGGTCTACGAGCAGTACTTC
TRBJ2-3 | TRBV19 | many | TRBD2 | CASKSWGKAGAQADTQYF | TGTGCCAGTAAAAGTTGGGGGAAGGCGGGAGCTCAGGCAGATACGCAGTATTTT
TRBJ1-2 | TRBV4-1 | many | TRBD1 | CASSPKIIRQGHYYGYTF | TGCGCCAGCAGCCCCAAGATAATAAGACAGGGACATTATTATGGCTACACCTTC
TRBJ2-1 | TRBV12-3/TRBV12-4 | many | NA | CASEQAGNEQFF | TGTGCCAGCGAACAGGCAGGCAATGAGCAGTTCTTC
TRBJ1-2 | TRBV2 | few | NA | CASSTSLTTGFNYGYTF | TGTGCCAGCAGTACGAGTTTAACGACAGGCTTTAACTATGGCTACACCTTC
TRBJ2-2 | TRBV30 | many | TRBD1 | CAWDREAGELFF | TGTGCCTGGGACAGGGAAGCCGGGGAGCTGTTTTTT
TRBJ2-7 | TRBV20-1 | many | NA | CSARGEGPTSYEQYF | TGCAGTGCTAGAGGCGAGGGGCCTACCTCCTACGAGCAGTACTTC
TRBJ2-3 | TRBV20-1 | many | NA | CSARDPGGPGDTQYF | TGCAGTGCTAGAGATCCCGGAGGGCCGGGAGATACGCAGTATTTT
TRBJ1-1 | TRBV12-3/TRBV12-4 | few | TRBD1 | CASSPGEGASPNTEAFF | TGTGCCAGCAGTCCCGGGGAGGGGGCCTCTCCTAACACTGAAGCTTTCTTT
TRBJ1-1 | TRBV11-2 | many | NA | CASASLNTEAFF | TGTGCCAGCGCCTCTTTGAACACTGAAGCTTTCTTT
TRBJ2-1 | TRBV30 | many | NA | CAWSQTFANEQFF | TGTGCCTGGAGCCAGACCTTTGCCAATGAGCAGTTCTTC
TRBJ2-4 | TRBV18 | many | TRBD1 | CASSRGTTGSIQYF | TGTGCCAGCTCACGGGGTACGACAGGGAGCATTCAGTACTTC
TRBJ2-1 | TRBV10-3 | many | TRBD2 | CAISKRGDNNEQFF | TGTGCCATCTCGAAGCGGGGGGATAACAATGAGCAGTTCTTC
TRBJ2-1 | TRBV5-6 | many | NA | CASSKAENEQFF | TGTGCCAGCAGCAAAGCGGAAAATGAGCAGTTCTTC
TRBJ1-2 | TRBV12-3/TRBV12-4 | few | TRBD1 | CASNSGQGSYGYTF | TGTGCCAGCAATTCGGGACAGGGGTCGTATGGCTACACCTTC
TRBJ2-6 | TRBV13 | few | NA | CASSTPRTSGANVLTF | TGTGCCAGCAGCACCCCTAGGACCTCTGGGGCCAACGTCCTGACTTTC
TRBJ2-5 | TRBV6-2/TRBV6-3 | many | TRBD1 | CASRRQGQGMETQYF | TGTGCCAGCAGGAGACAGGGACAGGGGATGGAGACCCAGTACTTC
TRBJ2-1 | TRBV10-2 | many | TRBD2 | CASSEIASGRKNEQFF | TGCGCCAGCAGTGAGATTGCTAGCGGGAGAAAGAATGAGCAGTTCTTC
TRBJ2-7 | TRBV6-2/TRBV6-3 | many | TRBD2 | CASSYSRAGGTLTYEQYF | TGTGCCAGCAGTTACTCGAGAGCGGGAGGTACCCTTACCTACGAGCAGTACTTC